This TCR beta chain was observed in a study of regulatory T cells in long-lasting Graves disease. Study in general: Graves' cases, newly diagnosed, had used antithyroid drugs under 3 months.

V was pared by 2 bases and J by 8 bases, with 18 bases between. This CDR3 is 15 amino acids long. In germline, CDR1 is LNHNV, CDR2 YYDKDF (reference sequence). Sample time point: newly diagnosed GD, antithyroid drugs for less than 3 months. Making the TCR library involved RNA that had been extracted from PBMCs. The peripheral blood volume drawn was approximately 9.5 milliliters, and it was collected into EDTA tubes. Findings and caveats of the study: Gene preferences differed: TRBV28, TRBJ1-2, TRBJ2-5 in persistent cases. Public clonotype sharing was higher in persistent than newly diagnosed patients.

Concerning this clonotype itself: The target antigen is unknown.

Combining iRepertoire HTBI primers with Arm-PCR of CDR3 regions, the authors built TCR beta libraries. TCRdb re-derived calls from the multiplex PCR reads in MiXCR, one entry per CDR3 protein. The profile shows roughly 420,000 distinct CDR3 sequences, about a sixth of them singletons. The TCR was taken from a female donor with Graves disease. The input for sequencing was peripheral blood mononuclear cells (PBMCs), taken at new diagnosis, from a patient treated with antithyroid drugs. The chain joins TRBV15 to TRBJ1-2; a weak D match, TRBD1 (6 bases). CDR3 DNA sequence: TGTGCCACCAGCAGACCGGGACACAGGGTGGGCGGCTACACCTTC. Protein sequence: CATSRPGHRVGGYTF. The full variable domain, rest sourced from reference TRBV15 and TRBJ1-2, is DAMVIQNPRYQVTQFGKPVTLSCSQTLNHNVMYWYQQKSSQAPKLLFHYYDKDFNNEADTPDNFQSRRPNTSFCFLDIRSPGLGDTAMYLCATSRPGHRVGGYTFGSGTRLTVV.